This TCR beta chain was sequenced in a study of blood T cell repertoires in COVID-19. Background on the study: PBMCs, B-cell-depleted T cells, or T cells were the source of the cDNA or gDNA that made up the material.

Germline V gives CDR1 SGHTS, CDR2 YDEGEE. The length of the CDR3 is 20 residues. Trimming pared 1 base from V and 0 bases from J, leaving 25 bases between. Only a few counts were recorded for this clone. Methods used by the authors: Estimated nucleated cell counts came from reference gene primer amplification. Using immunoSEQ multiplex PCR, the repertoire was profiled, and TCRdb retains in-frame clones only, with some absent. V and J calls plus clone size are reproduced from that table; the DNA served to infer D and trimming. This sample has tens of thousands of clones, with around nine tenths found just once.

The sequence was obtained from a woman aged 45-65 years with active or convalescent COVID-19. Specimen: peripheral blood. The V gene is TRBV5-8, the J gene TRBJ1-2; D gene ambiguous. CDR3: CASSLPWPRSRKISNYGYTF. The CDR3 bases are TGTGCCAGCAGCTTGCCGTGGCCGCGGAGTAGGAAGATATCTAACTATGGCTACACCTTC.